The sequence of this T cell receptor (beta chain) was determined in a study of T cell repertoires in cytomegalovirus infection. TCRdb processed the reads anew with MiXCR; each CDR3 protein has one entry. The sample lists about 180,000 distinct CDR3 sequences; roughly 14% were seen once. This CDR3 is built from 17 residues. V was shortened by 0 bases and J by 4 bases, with 19 bases between the two germline ends. The germline CDR1 and CDR2 sequences are SGHTA and FQGNSA. The receptor comes from a human donor in good health (CMV status not recorded). Some clones in this sample may be carry-over from other donors' samples. The chain couples TRBV7-2 to TRBJ2-7; a possible D gene is TRBD1 (6 bases). Material for sequencing was PBMCs. The CDR3 DNA sequence: TGTGCCAGCAGCTTAGCCTGGGCATCTCTTAGGGGGTACGAGCAGTACTTC. Protein sequence: CASSLAWASLRGYEQYF. Supplemented by reference TRBV7-2 and TRBJ2-7, the full variable domain reads GAGVSQSPSNKVTEKGKDVELRCDPISGHTALYWYRQSLGQGLEFLIYFQGNSAPDKSGLPSDRFSAERTGGSVSTLTIQRTQQEDSAVYLCASSLAWASLRGYEQYFGPGTRLTVT.